This entry lists 19 T cell receptor beta chains sequenced from one sample in a study of blood T cells in healthy people across ages. A second 7 to 11 cycle PCR used barcoded and J-beta primers. One entry per CDR3 protein, called by TCRdb with MiXCR from the 5' RACE reads. The repertoire holds about 1,600,000 distinct CDR3 sequences, with 35% to 45% as singletons. Sequencing input: blood. The receptors stem from a woman between 18 and 30 years old in good health.

On this clonotype: A much more abundant neighbour one base away suggests this may be a read error. The rearrangement joins TRBV20-1 to TRBJ2-1; 12 nucleotides line up with TRBD2. With the DNA end fitting TRBJ2-7 better, the J assignment may be wrong. Germline V gene sequence: CDR1 DFQATT, CDR2 SNEGSKA (reference sequence). This CDR3 has 13 residues. The CDR3 coding sequence is TGCAGTGGGCTAGCGGGAGGGATCAATGAGCAGTACTTC. Protein: CSGLAGGINEQYF.

This clonotype turned up a few times. The V gene is TRBV6-6, the J gene TRBJ1-2; 10 bases map to TRBD1. V gave up 2 bases and J gave up 0 bases; unmatched junction bases: 6. This CDR3 has 17 amino acids. Per the germline V gene, CDR1 is MNHNY and CDR2 is SVGAGI (reference sequence). The CDR3 nucleotides are TGTGCCAGCAGTTACGGGGACAGGGGATTCGCTAACTATGGCTACACCTTC. It codes for CASSYGDRGFANYGYTF.

This rearrangement joins TRBV7-2 to TRBJ1-3, with D perhaps TRBD1 (6 bases). Germline CDR1 and CDR2: SGHTA and FQGNSA. Trimming pared 5 bases from V and 2 bases from J, leaving 16 bases between. The CDR3 is 16 residues long. The CDR3 bases are TGTGCCAGCAGCCCCTTTGGGGGGGGCCCTGGAAACACCATATATTTT. This translates into CASSPFGGGPGNTIYF.

The rearrangement uses TRBV27 and TRBJ2-4; 7 nucleotides agree with TRBD2. The end of the DNA fits TRBJ2-7 better, so the J call may be wrong. Germline V gives CDR1 MNHEY, CDR2 SMNVEV (reference sequence). The CDR3 sequence is 14 residues long. CDR3 nucleotides: TGTGCCAGCAGTCCGGGACTATCTACCTACGAGCAGTACTTC. This sequence encodes CASSPGLSTYEQYF.

The CDR3 DNA sequence: TGCAGTGCTAGAACTAGCGGGGGACCCCCCTACGAGCAGTACTTC. It yields the protein CSARTSGGPPYEQYF. This rearrangement joins TRBV20-1 to TRBJ2-7; 11 nucleotides agree with TRBD2. The CDR3 runs to 15 residues. J was trimmed by 2 bases and V by 2 bases; bases with no gene match: 5. Germline V CDR1 and CDR2: DFQATT, SNEGSKA (reference sequence).

In this sample, this clonotype turned up a few times. The J gene is TRBJ2-7, the V gene TRBV13, with TRBD1 identical over 8 bases. The CDR3 totals 16 residues. The trim removed 5 bases at V and 7 bases at J, leaving 16 bases unmatched. Germline V gene data show CDR1 as PRHDT and CDR2 as FYEKMQ (reference sequence). For the CDR3, the DNA is TGTGCCAGCAGCAGGCATCAGGGGGCGACTTACAATGAGCAGTACTTC. Translating gives CASSRHQGATYNEQYF.

As DNA, the CDR3 is TGTGCCATCAGTGAGTCCGAAGGGGCAGATGGCTACACCTTC. Translating gives CAISESEGADGYTF. The rearrangement uses TRBV10-3 and TRBJ1-2; TRBD1 might be the D (5 bases). Per the germline V gene, CDR1 is ENHRY and CDR2 is SYGVKD. This CDR3 region has 14 residues. With 0 bases removed from V and 6 bases from J, the gap between germline ends came to 11 bases.

J is TRBJ2-3 and V is TRBV20-1; D unclear. Per germline, CDR1 DFQATT and CDR2 SNEGSKA (reference sequence). V shed 6 bases and J shed 6 bases, with 16 bases lying between them. This CDR3 contains 13 residues. The CDR3 is CSAPPGRTDTQYF. CDR3 sequence (DNA): TGCAGTGCCCCACCCGGGCGGACGGATACGCAGTATTTT.

V is TRBV2 and J is TRBJ2-7; maybe TRBD1 (8 bases). CDR1 is SNHLY and CDR2 is FYNNEI in the germline V gene. Trimming stripped 8 bases from V and 1 base from J, with 12 bases between. The CDR3 sequence is 13 residues long. The CDR3 region is CASYRGGSYEQYF. The CDR3, as DNA: TGTGCCAGCTACAGGGGGGGGTCCTACGAGCAGTACTTC.

This clonotype occurred a few times. The V and J genes are TRBV28 and TRBJ2-7; D gene uncertain. Trimming pared 5 bases from V and 4 bases from J, leaving 9 bases between. CDR1 is MDHEN, CDR2 SYDVKM, per germline. This CDR3 has 12 amino acids. The CDR3 nucleotides read TGTGCCAGCAGTGCTGTGGCGTACGAGCAGTACTTC. Encoded protein: CASSAVAYEQYF.

The J gene is TRBJ2-7, the V gene TRBV6-2 or TRBV6-3, with D unresolved. Germline CDR1 reads MNHEY; CDR2 reads SVGEGT. V lost 0 bases and J lost 7, with 7 bases in between. The CDR3 is made up of 12 amino acids. The CDR3 region is CASSYSAGEQYF. In nucleotides, the CDR3 is TGTGCCAGCAGTTACTCGGCAGGAGAGCAGTACTTC.

The J gene is TRBJ2-7, the V gene TRBV5-1; possible D gene TRBD1, 5 bases. This CDR3 region has 13 residues. The germline V gene encodes CDR1 SGHRS and CDR2 YFSETQ. The germline V and J ends were trimmed by 0 bases and 7 bases, with 11 bases remaining between them. Here the CDR3 DNA reads TGCGCCAGCAGCTTGGTACTGGGGCAGGAGCAGTACTTC. The encoded protein is CASSLVLGQEQYF.

This clonotype has a handful of counts. This chain uses TRBV10-2 with TRBJ2-3; D is ambiguous. Germline CDR1 reads WSHSY; CDR2 reads SAAADI. Trimming stripped 8 bases from V and 4 bases from J, with 16 bases between. This CDR3 contains 14 residues. The CDR3 region has the DNA TGCGCCAGCGGTTTGGGGTTTGTGGCAGATACGCAGTATTTT. Translation gives CASGLGFVADTQYF.

This clonotype was observed a few times. The CDR3 region has the DNA TGTGCCAGCTGTCGCGGTAACTATGGCTACACCTTC. Residues: CASCRGNYGYTF. The chain is built from TRBV12-3 or TRBV12-4 and TRBJ1-2, with no clear D. V lost 8 bases and J 1 base, leaving 8 bases between the germline ends. This CDR3 is built from 12 residues.

This clonotype has just a few counts. V usage is TRBV4-1 and J usage is TRBJ2-3, with D possibly TRBD2 on 6 matching bases. Trimming took off 6 bases at V and 1 base at J, with 23 bases between the two ends. This CDR3 is built from 18 residues. CDR1 is MGHRA and CDR2 is YSYEKL in the germline V gene. CDR3 in amino acids: CASSQTVRDFDRTDTQYF. In DNA form, the CDR3 reads TGCGCCAGCAGTCAAACTGTCCGGGACTTCGACCGCACAGATACGCAGTATTTT.

The rearrangement uses TRBV6-1 and TRBJ2-7, with TRBD2 identical over 9 bases. Germline V gene sequence: CDR1 MNHNS, CDR2 SASEGT. The CDR3 sequence is 15 residues long. The junction had 3 bases not matched to a gene; V was cut back by 0 bases and J by 3 bases. The CDR3 coding sequence is TGTGCCAGCAGTGAAGCGCGGGGGGGGATCTACGAGCAGTACTTC. Encoded protein: CASSEARGGIYEQYF.

The rearrangement joins TRBV27 to TRBJ2-5; D perhaps matches TRBD2 (6 bases). There are 15 residues in the CDR3. The germline gives CDR1 MNHEY, CDR2 SMNVEV (reference sequence). Trimming removed 2 bases at V and 1 base at J, with 11 bases between. As DNA, the CDR3 is TGTGCCAGCAGTTTACGGTGGCGGGGCCAAGAGACCCAGTACTTC. Amino acids: CASSLRWRGQETQYF.

The gene calls are TRBV20-1 and TRBJ2-1, with 9 nucleotides matching TRBD2. This CDR3 has 17 residues. Germline loops: CDR1 DFQATT, CDR2 SNEGSKA (reference sequence). The V and J ends lost 5 bases and 3 bases, in that order; junction bases with no gene match: 14. CDR3 coding DNA: TGCAGTGCTGGCGATGGGACCGCGGGGGGGATCTACAATGAGCAGTTCTTC. Its translation: CSAGDGTAGGIYNEQFF.

The chain couples TRBV11-3 to TRBJ2-3; tentatively, D is TRBD1 (5 bases). V gave up 1 base and J gave up 9 bases, with 14 bases separating them. The CDR3 runs 14 residues. From germline, CDR1 is SGHNT and CDR2 YENEEA. The CDR3 spells CASSLGGRPFTQYF. The CDR3 nucleotides are TGTGCCAGCAGCTTAGGGGGCCGACCCTTCACGCAGTATTTT.